Detailed here is one TCR beta chain. Its antigen is unidentified. Patients selected for sequencing had displayed CD8+CD57+ cell expansion by flow cytometry. With no exception, the patients had severe acquired aplastic anemia. The template for TCR beta VDJ and CDR3 sequence profiling was genomic DNA. TCRdb itself ran the reads through MiXCR, one entry per CDR3 protein. The sample lists fewer than 85,000 distinct CDR3 sequences, roughly three quarters seen once, with 70% to 90% in the top ten. This sample is part of a study of CD8+CD57+ T cells in acquired aplastic anemia. Turning to the study itself: Isolated CD4+ and CD8+ cells, once sorted, yielded DNA averaging about 3.1 ug.

Points from the study as a whole: Patients and controls were found to share around 30 CD8+ CDR3 sequences. Significance was not reached for CD8+ Simpson's diversity between patients and controls.

This TCR was sampled from a human donor with aplastic anemia. Sequencing was performed on sorted CD4+, CD8+, or CD8+CD57+ T cells (not recorded which) from PBMCs.

The DNA for the CDR3 is TGCAGCGCAACAGGGGGCCTCACAGATACGCAGTATTTT. Amino acid sequence: CSATGGLTDTQYF. The J gene is TRBJ2-3, the V gene TRBV29-1; 9 nucleotides line up with TRBD1. The CDR3 has 13 residues. CDR1 is SQVTM, CDR2 ANQGSEA, per germline. Losses at the gene ends were 7 bases for V and 2 bases for J; bases not matched to a gene: 4.